This T cell receptor beta chain was recorded in a study of blood T cell repertoires in COVID-19. Study as a whole: Acute and convalescent COVID-19 specimens originated in the United States, Italy and Spain.

The table came from immunoSEQ multiplex PCR; TCRdb's copy has only in-frame clones and leaves some out. The sample has a few hundred thousand clones, about 86% seen once. Clinical history as reported by participants underpinned cohort assignment. Cohort 3 donors were reported recovered after two negative PCRs, clearance, or symptom resolution. This receptor was identified in a woman between 45 and 60 years old who had recovered from COVID-19. The sample taken for sequencing was PBMCs or T cells enriched from blood (not recorded which).

Here the CDR3 reads CASSLTDRVAGELFF. The CDR3 region has the DNA TGTGCCAGCAGTTTAACGGACAGGGTTGCCGGGGAGCTGTTTTTT. This rearrangement joins TRBV27 to TRBJ2-2; 8 nucleotides align to TRBD1. CDR1 is MNHEY and CDR2 is SMNVEV in the germline V gene (reference sequence). The CDR3 sequence is 15 residues long. Losses at the gene ends were 2 bases for V and 6 bases for J; bases not matched to a gene: 5.